The text below deals with one TCR beta chain. The data belong to a study of blood T cell repertoires in COVID-19. In germline, CDR1 is MDHEN, CDR2 SYDVKM. After removal of 2 bases from V and 0 bases from J, the junction contained 3 bases not matched to a gene. The CDR3 has 16 residues. In the study's own analysis: Amplification of reference gene primers was used by the study to estimate nucleated cell counts. This table comes from immunoSEQ multiplex PCR, and its TCRdb copy is limited to in-frame clones, with some not included. V and J calls and clone size are as listed in that table; D and trimming were resolved from the DNA. The sample lists 65,000 to 85,000 clones, 80% to 90% seen once, with roughly 2.6% in the top ten.

The chain joins TRBV28 to TRBJ1-5, with TRBD1 matching 8 bases. This TCR derives from a man aged 50 or older with acute or convalescent COVID-19. Sequenced material: peripheral blood. In DNA form, the CDR3 reads TGTGCCAGCAGTTTAACAGGGGGGACTAGCAATCAGCCCCAGCATTTT. Translation: CASSLTGGTSNQPQHF.